The 14 T cell receptor beta chains reported below all come from one sample, sequenced in a study of T cell responses to AZD1222 COVID-19 vaccine. TCRdb's copy holds only in-frame clones and misses some; the assay was immunoSEQ multiplex PCR. The sample lists roughly 150,000 clones, roughly 90% seen once, with 1.3% to 1.5% in the top ten. The specimen comprised peripheral blood, sampled on day 0 of AZD1222 vaccination. The receptor source for this set is an adult in good health.

The chain has TRBV5-1 and TRBJ2-2, with 11 bases fitting TRBD2. CDR1 is SGHRS and CDR2 is YFSETQ in the germline V gene. Germline trimming cut 0 bases from V and 0 bases from J; bases unmatched to any gene: 1. The CDR3 has 17 residues. CDR3 protein: CASSLALAGANTGELFF. CDR3 nucleotides: TGCGCCAGCAGCTTGGCACTAGCGGGGGCGAACACCGGGGAGCTGTTTTTT.

The J gene is TRBJ2-1, the V gene TRBV6-5; 9 bases agree with TRBD2. V dropped 7 bases and J dropped 2; count of bases not matched to a gene: 6. Germline-derived CDR1 and CDR2 are MNHEY and SVGAGI. This CDR3 has 15 residues. CDR3 amino acids: CASTLAGDPYNEQFF. CDR3 bases: TGTGCCAGCACTTTAGCGGGGGACCCCTACAATGAGCAGTTCTTC.

The CDR3 region is CASTRRGRQPQHF. CDR3 in DNA: TGTGCCAGCACCCGACGGGGGAGACAGCCCCAGCATTTT. The chain couples TRBV5-8 to TRBJ1-5; a weak D match, TRBD1 (5 bases). V gave up 6 bases and J gave up 7 bases, with 14 bases separating them. Germline-derived CDR1 and CDR2 are SGHTS and YDEGEE. CDR3 size: 13 residues.

The chain recombines TRBV19 with TRBJ1-5, with a weak D call TRBD1 (5 bases). CDR3 length: 14 amino acids. V was trimmed by 7 bases and J by 3 bases, leaving 13 bases between them. Germline CDR1 and CDR2: LNHDA and SQIVND (reference sequence). CDR3: CASTYRGNNQPQHF. Here the CDR3 DNA reads TGTGCCAGTACCTACCGGGGGAACAATCAGCCCCAGCATTTT.

The rearrangement uses TRBV21-1 and TRBJ1-3; the table assigns TRBD1, which was not confirmed against the DNA. TRBV21-1 is marked as a pseudogene. This CDR3 contains 16 residues. CDR3 nucleotide sequence: TGTGCCAGCAGCAATTGTGACAATACGTCTGGAAACACCATATATTTT. This codes for CASSNCDNTSGNTIYF.

DNA of the CDR3: TGTGCCAGCATTTTTGGGGACAGAAACACCATATATTTT. Translating it yields CASIFGDRNTIYF. This rearrangement joins TRBV2 to TRBJ1-3, with a possible D match to TRBD1 (6 bases). The germline V and J ends were trimmed by 7 bases and 5 bases, with 12 bases remaining between them. CDR1 and CDR2 from the germline V gene are SNHLY and FYNNEI. CDR3 length: 13 residues.

The chain recombines TRBV12-2 with TRBJ2-1; TRBD2, the table's D call, was not compared with the DNA. TRBV12-2 is termed a pseudogene. The CDR3 sequence is 17 residues long. For the CDR3, the DNA is TGTGCAAGTCGCTCCACCCCAAGGGAGGGGCCCTACAATGAGCAGTTCTTC. Encoded protein: CASRSTPREGPYNEQFF.

The chain uses TRBV2 and TRBJ1-5, with TRBD1 matching 7 bases. The V segment lost 11 bases and the J segment 2 bases; nucleotides outside the gene matches: 6. The CDR3 runs to 13 residues. CDR1 and CDR2 from the germline V gene are SNHLY and FYNNEI. The CDR3: CAADREGNQPQHF. The CDR3 DNA is TGTGCCGCAGACAGGGAAGGCAATCAGCCCCAGCATTTT.

J is TRBJ2-7 and V is TRBV30, with no clear D. There are 11 residues in the CDR3. The V gene lost 2 bases and the J gene lost 6 bases, with 8 bases spanning the gap. Germline V gene data show CDR1 as GTSNPN and CDR2 as SVGIG (reference sequence). As DNA, the CDR3 is TGTGCCTGGAGTCTCAGAACCGAGCAGTACTTC. Translation: CAWSLRTEQYF.

This sequence joins TRBV6-5 and TRBJ2-7; 7 positions match TRBD1. Germline V CDR1 and CDR2: MNHEY, SVGAGI. The trim removed 5 bases at V and 6 bases at J, leaving 7 bases unmatched. The CDR3 is 13 amino acids. CDR3: CASSPTDRVEQYF. The CDR3 DNA follows: TGTGCCAGCAGTCCCACCGACAGGGTCGAGCAGTACTTC.

The J gene is TRBJ1-6, the V gene TRBV7-3, with 8 bases matching TRBD1. Trimming removed 1 base from V and 10 bases from J; junction bases left unmatched: 9. Germline V lookup: CDR1 SGHTA, CDR2 FQGTGA. This CDR3 comprises 16 residues. CDR3 loop: CASSLRTGSVGSPLHF. In nucleotides, the CDR3 is TGTGCCAGCAGCTTAAGGACAGGGTCCGTAGGCTCACCCCTCCACTTT.

The rearrangement uses TRBV6-5 and TRBJ1-1; D unclear. There are 15 residues in the CDR3. Germline V gene lookup returns CDR1 MNHEY and CDR2 SVGAGI. With 2 bases removed from V and 0 bases from J, the gap between germline ends came to 10 bases. CDR3 amino acids: CASSYATLMNTEAFF. In DNA form, the CDR3 reads TGTGCCAGCAGTTACGCTACGCTCATGAACACTGAAGCTTTCTTT.

The rearrangement uses TRBV19 and TRBJ1-2; TRBD1 might be the D (5 bases). The germline gives CDR1 LNHDA, CDR2 SQIVND (reference sequence). The length of the CDR3 is 16 residues. V gave up 2 bases and J gave up 5 bases, with 18 bases separating them. CDR3 nucleotides: TGTGCCAGTAGTATACGCGCCGGGACCCGCCCGTATGGCTACACCTTC. This encodes CASSIRAGTRPYGYTF.

The chain combines TRBV18 with TRBJ2-1; 7 nucleotides align to TRBD1. CDR3 size: 13 residues. CDR1 KGHSH and CDR2 LQKENI come from the germline V gene. V was pared by 1 base and J by 8 bases, with 2 bases of the junction left unmatched. CDR3 in amino acids: CASSPRQGDEQFF. CDR3 nucleotides: TGTGCCAGCTCACCACGACAGGGCGATGAGCAGTTCTTC. The full variable domain, rest sourced from reference TRBV18 and TRBJ2-1, is NAGVMQNPRHLVRRRGQEARLRCSPMKGHSHVYWYRQLPEEGLKFMVYLQKENIIDESGMPKERFSAEFPKEGPSILRIQQVVRGDSAAYFCASSPRQGDEQFFGPGTRLTVL.